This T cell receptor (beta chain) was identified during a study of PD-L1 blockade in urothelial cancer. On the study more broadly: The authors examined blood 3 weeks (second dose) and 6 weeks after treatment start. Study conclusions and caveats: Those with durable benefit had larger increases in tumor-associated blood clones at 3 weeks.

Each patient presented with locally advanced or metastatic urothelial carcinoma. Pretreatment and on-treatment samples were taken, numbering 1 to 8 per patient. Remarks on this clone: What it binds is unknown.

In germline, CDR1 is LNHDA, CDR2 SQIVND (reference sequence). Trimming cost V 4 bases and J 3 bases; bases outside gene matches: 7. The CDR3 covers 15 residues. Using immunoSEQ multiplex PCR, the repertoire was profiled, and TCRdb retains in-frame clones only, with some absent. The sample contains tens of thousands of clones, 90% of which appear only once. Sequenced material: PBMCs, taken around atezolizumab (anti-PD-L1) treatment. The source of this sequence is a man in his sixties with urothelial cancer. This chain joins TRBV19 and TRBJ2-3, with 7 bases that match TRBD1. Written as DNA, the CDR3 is TGTGCCAGTAGTAATACAGGGGTTGGGACAGATACGCAGTATTTT. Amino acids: CASSNTGVGTDTQYF.